Listed below are T cell receptor beta chains from one sample, sequenced in a study of CD8 T cells in Susac syndrome. One entry per CDR3 protein results from TCRdb running MiXCR on the immunoSEQ multiplex PCR reads. The repertoire holds roughly 130,000 distinct CDR3 sequences, with roughly 94% as singletons. Sample: CD4+ T cells from PBMCs. Every receptor here comes from a human donor with multiple sclerosis. Each CDR3 is given with its conserved first and last residue. D genes are given only for firm matches. Rows give clone size only sometimes, using once, few, many, or a class for an expanded clone.

clone_size: .; j_call: TRBJ1-2; d_call: .; v_call: TRBV7-9; cdr3_nt: TGTGCCAGCAGCTTATTCGTGGCAGGTGGCTACACCTTC; cdr3_aa: CASSLFVAGGYTF
clone_size: once; j_call: TRBJ2-1; d_call: .; v_call: TRBV19; cdr3_nt: TGTGCCAGTAGTATAGTTGGGGGTTACGGCAATGAGCAGTTCTTC; cdr3_aa: CASSIVGGYGNEQFF
clone_size: .; j_call: TRBJ2-7; d_call: TRBD2; v_call: TRBV25-1; cdr3_nt: TGTGCCAGCAGTCGGGGAGGGGACTACGAGCAGTACTTC; cdr3_aa: CASSRGGDYEQYF
clone_size: .; j_call: TRBJ2-1; d_call: .; v_call: TRBV20-1; cdr3_nt: TGCAGTGCTAGAGAGGAGGGGGGGCCCGGCAATGAGCAGTTCTTC; cdr3_aa: CSAREEGGPGNEQFF
clone_size: .; j_call: TRBJ1-1; d_call: TRBD1; v_call: TRBV5-1; cdr3_nt: TGCGCCAGCAGCGTCATCACAGGGGGCACTGAAGCTTTCTTT; cdr3_aa: CASSVITGGTEAFF
clone_size: .; j_call: TRBJ1-4; d_call: .; v_call: TRBV5-1; cdr3_nt: TGCGCCAGCAGCGAAGGGAGGGGCTTTGGTGAAAAACTGTTTTTT; cdr3_aa: CASSEGRGFGEKLFF
clone_size: .; j_call: TRBJ2-6; d_call: .; v_call: TRBV9; cdr3_nt: TGTGCCAGCAGCTCAGGGGCAGGAAGCTCTGGGGCCAACGTCCTGACTTTC; cdr3_aa: CASSSGAGSSGANVLTF
clone_size: .; j_call: TRBJ2-7; d_call: .; v_call: TRBV10-1; cdr3_nt: TGCGCCAGCAGTGAGTGGGGGGCCTCCGAGCAGTACTTC; cdr3_aa: CASSEWGASEQYF
clone_size: once; j_call: TRBJ2-5; d_call: .; v_call: TRBV7-8; cdr3_nt: TGTGCCAGCAGCCTTAGGGCGAGGGGAGAGACCCAGTACTTC; cdr3_aa: CASSLRARGETQYF
clone_size: once; j_call: TRBJ1-1; d_call: .; v_call: TRBV29-1; cdr3_nt: TGCAGCGTCGGGGGGACCCTTGAAGCTTTCTTT; cdr3_aa: CSVGGTLEAFF
clone_size: .; j_call: TRBJ2-2; d_call: .; v_call: TRBV5-1; cdr3_nt: TGCGCCAGCAGCCGACGGGACCAGAACACCGGGGAGCTGTTTTTT; cdr3_aa: CASSRRDQNTGELFF
clone_size: .; j_call: TRBJ2-5; d_call: TRBD2; v_call: TRBV7-2; cdr3_nt: TGTGCCAGCAGCCGGACTAGCGGGGGGGTGGGAGAGACCCAGTACTTC; cdr3_aa: CASSRTSGGVGETQYF
clone_size: .; j_call: TRBJ2-5; d_call: .; v_call: TRBV7-9; cdr3_nt: TGTGCCGTCGACAACGGACAGATCCAAGAGACCCAGTACTTC; cdr3_aa: CAVDNGQIQETQYF
clone_size: .; j_call: TRBJ1-2; d_call: .; v_call: TRBV5-5; cdr3_nt: TGTGCCAGCAGCCTTTACCGACAGGTTCGGGGCTACACCTTC; cdr3_aa: CASSLYRQVRGYTF
clone_size: .; j_call: TRBJ2-7; d_call: .; v_call: TRBV10-3; cdr3_nt: TGTGCCATCAGTGAGTCGCCGGCCAGACCCGAGCAGTACTTC; cdr3_aa: CAISESPARPEQYF
clone_size: .; j_call: TRBJ2-6; d_call: .; v_call: TRBV10-3; cdr3_nt: TGTGCCATCAGCGTACAGGGACCCAACTCTGGGGCCAACGTCCTGACTTTC; cdr3_aa: CAISVQGPNSGANVLTF
clone_size: .; j_call: TRBJ2-7; d_call: .; v_call: TRBV12-3/TRBV12-4; cdr3_nt: TGTGCCAGCAGCGGGGCCTTAGGGGCCCTCTCCTACGAGCAGTACTTC; cdr3_aa: CASSGALGALSYEQYF
clone_size: .; j_call: TRBJ1-1; d_call: .; v_call: TRBV6-2/TRBV6-3; cdr3_nt: TGTGCCAGCAGCCTCGGGTCTCCGGGAACTGAAGCTTTCTTT; cdr3_aa: CASSLGSPGTEAFF
clone_size: .; j_call: TRBJ1-2; d_call: .; v_call: TRBV5-1; cdr3_nt: TGCGCCAGCAGCTTGGTCGGCGGGGAGGGAGATGGCTACACCTTC; cdr3_aa: CASSLVGGEGDGYTF
clone_size: .; j_call: TRBJ2-2; d_call: .; v_call: TRBV9; cdr3_nt: TGTGCCAGCAGCGTTGGCAGGGCGAACACCGGGGAGCTGTTTTTT; cdr3_aa: CASSVGRANTGELFF
clone_size: .; j_call: TRBJ2-6; d_call: .; v_call: TRBV18; cdr3_nt: TGTGCCAGCTCGTCACAGGGTTCTGGGGCCAACGTCCTGACTTTC; cdr3_aa: CASSSQGSGANVLTF
clone_size: .; j_call: TRBJ1-1; d_call: TRBD1; v_call: TRBV5-4; cdr3_nt: TGTGCCAGCAGCTTGGATCAGGGGGGGAACACTGAAGCTTTCTTT; cdr3_aa: CASSLDQGGNTEAFF
clone_size: .; j_call: TRBJ1-5; d_call: .; v_call: TRBV7-2; cdr3_nt: TGTGCCAGCAGCTTGGGGAGGGGCGGCAATCAGCCCCAGCATTTT; cdr3_aa: CASSLGRGGNQPQHF
clone_size: .; j_call: TRBJ1-5; d_call: .; v_call: TRBV7-2; cdr3_nt: TGTGCCAGCAGCCCGGGGGTCTATAGCAATCAGCCCCAGCATTTT; cdr3_aa: CASSPGVYSNQPQHF
clone_size: .; j_call: TRBJ2-7; d_call: .; v_call: TRBV3-1; cdr3_nt: TGTGCCAGCAGCCCCGGAGCCCACCATGACGAGCAGTACTTC; cdr3_aa: CASSPGAHHDEQYF
clone_size: .; j_call: TRBJ2-5; d_call: .; v_call: TRBV7-2; cdr3_nt: TGTGCCAGCAGCTCCTCTTCCCAAGAGACCCAGTACTTC; cdr3_aa: CASSSSSQETQYF
clone_size: .; j_call: TRBJ2-7; d_call: .; v_call: TRBV7-9; cdr3_nt: TGTGCCAGCAGCTTAGAGGAGTGGCAGTACTTC; cdr3_aa: CASSLEEWQYF
clone_size: .; j_call: TRBJ2-7; d_call: .; v_call: TRBV18; cdr3_nt: TGTGCCAGCTCCCTAGCCACGGGGCCCTACGAGCAGTACTTC; cdr3_aa: CASSLATGPYEQYF
clone_size: .; j_call: TRBJ1-4; d_call: .; v_call: TRBV12-3/TRBV12-4; cdr3_nt: TGTGCCAGCGGGCTGGGAGAAAAACTGTTTTTT; cdr3_aa: CASGLGEKLFF
clone_size: .; j_call: TRBJ1-4; d_call: .; v_call: TRBV29-1; cdr3_nt: TGCAGCGTTGTGAACTGGGATAATGAAAAACTGTTTTTT; cdr3_aa: CSVVNWDNEKLFF
clone_size: .; j_call: TRBJ1-4; d_call: .; v_call: TRBV30; cdr3_nt: TGTGCCTGGAGTGTACTAGAGGAAAAACTGTTTTTT; cdr3_aa: CAWSVLEEKLFF
clone_size: .; j_call: TRBJ1-1; d_call: .; v_call: TRBV29-1; cdr3_nt: TGCAGCGTTTCCCTCCGAAGGGGCACTGAAGCTTTCTTT; cdr3_aa: CSVSLRRGTEAFF
clone_size: .; j_call: TRBJ2-2; d_call: .; v_call: TRBV7-2; cdr3_nt: TGTGCCAGCAGCTTAGAGGGCCGGGAGCTGTTTTTT; cdr3_aa: CASSLEGRELFF
clone_size: .; j_call: TRBJ2-2; d_call: TRBD2; v_call: TRBV29-1; cdr3_nt: TGCAGCGTATCAACCGGGACTAGCGCAGTCGGGGAGCTGTTTTTT; cdr3_aa: CSVSTGTSAVGELFF
clone_size: .; j_call: TRBJ2-5; d_call: TRBD2; v_call: TRBV9; cdr3_nt: TGTGCCAGCAGCGTAGAACTAGCGGGGACCCAGTACTTC; cdr3_aa: CASSVELAGTQYF
clone_size: .; j_call: TRBJ1-1; d_call: TRBD1; v_call: TRBV12-3/TRBV12-4; cdr3_nt: TGTGCCAGCAGTTTAAGGGGACAGAGGAACACTGAAGCTTTCTTT; cdr3_aa: CASSLRGQRNTEAFF
clone_size: .; j_call: TRBJ1-6; d_call: .; v_call: TRBV27; cdr3_nt: TGTGCCAGCAGTTTATCGCGTCTCGGCGGACACTATAATTCACCCCTCCACTTT; cdr3_aa: CASSLSRLGGHYNSPLHF
clone_size: .; j_call: TRBJ1-1; d_call: .; v_call: TRBV12-3/TRBV12-4; cdr3_nt: TGTGCCAGCAGGCCGATGGCAAACACTGAAGCTTTCTTT; cdr3_aa: CASRPMANTEAFF
clone_size: .; j_call: TRBJ2-7; d_call: .; v_call: TRBV3-1; cdr3_nt: TGTGCCAGCAGCCAAATCCGCTACGAGCAGTACTTC; cdr3_aa: CASSQIRYEQYF
clone_size: .; j_call: TRBJ2-1; d_call: TRBD2; v_call: TRBV19; cdr3_nt: TGTGCCAGTAGTTCCGGGACTAGCGGCCGCAATGAGCAGTTCTTC; cdr3_aa: CASSSGTSGRNEQFF
clone_size: .; j_call: TRBJ2-5; d_call: .; v_call: TRBV2; cdr3_nt: TGTGCCAGCAGTAGACACATCCAAGAGACCCAGTACTTC; cdr3_aa: CASSRHIQETQYF
clone_size: once; j_call: TRBJ2-3; d_call: .; v_call: TRBV3-1; cdr3_nt: TGTGCCAGCAGCCCCCTCACCGGGTCACGCACAGATACGCAGTATTTT; cdr3_aa: CASSPLTGSRTDTQYF
clone_size: once; j_call: TRBJ2-7; d_call: .; v_call: TRBV2; cdr3_nt: TGTGCCAGCAGTTTCGTCGGGGGGCCCCTCGAGCAGTACTTC; cdr3_aa: CASSFVGGPLEQYF
clone_size: .; j_call: TRBJ1-2; d_call: .; v_call: TRBV6-5; cdr3_nt: TGTGCCAGCAGACCTGGGCGGGAAGTTTGGGGCTACACCTTC; cdr3_aa: CASRPGREVWGYTF
clone_size: .; j_call: TRBJ1-2; d_call: TRBD1; v_call: TRBV15; cdr3_nt: TGTGCCACCAGCGGCGGACAGGGGATCTATGGCTACACCTTC; cdr3_aa: CATSGGQGIYGYTF
clone_size: .; j_call: TRBJ1-1; d_call: .; v_call: TRBV7-9; cdr3_nt: TGTGCCAGCAGCTTAGTTGGGCAGGGGAACACTGAAGCTTTCTTT; cdr3_aa: CASSLVGQGNTEAFF
clone_size: .; j_call: TRBJ2-1; d_call: TRBD1; v_call: TRBV12-3/TRBV12-4; cdr3_nt: TGTGCCAGCAGTAAAACGACAGGGGGATACAATGAGCAGTTCTTC; cdr3_aa: CASSKTTGGYNEQFF
clone_size: .; j_call: TRBJ2-7; d_call: .; v_call: TRBV5-1; cdr3_nt: TGCGCCAGCAGCCCCCGGACAGCCAAACCCTACGAGCAGTACTTC; cdr3_aa: CASSPRTAKPYEQYF
clone_size: .; j_call: TRBJ1-2; d_call: TRBD1; v_call: TRBV6-1; cdr3_nt: TGTGCCAGCAGGGTGACCGGGACAGACTATGGCTACACCTTC; cdr3_aa: CASRVTGTDYGYTF
clone_size: .; j_call: TRBJ1-5; d_call: TRBD1; v_call: TRBV19; cdr3_nt: TGTGCCAGTAGTGCCCGTTTGCAGGGGGCTACCCAGCATTTT; cdr3_aa: CASSARLQGATQHF
clone_size: .; j_call: TRBJ2-7; d_call: .; v_call: TRBV6-1; cdr3_nt: TGTGCCAGCAGTTATGAGGGAGGACTGACCTACGAGCAGTACTTC; cdr3_aa: CASSYEGGLTYEQYF